This T cell receptor beta chain emerged from a study of early T cells in non-severe SARS-CoV-2 infection. J lost 1 base, V lost 3 bases, and 9 bases had no gene match. Germline CDR1 SGHRS, CDR2 YFSETQ. The CDR3 is 16 residues long. This clonotype was seen more than once but under ten times. cDNA molecules, individually, were tagged with unique molecular identifiers. TCRdb reprocessed the 5' RACE reads with MiXCR, giving one entry per CDR3 protein. The sample contains around 59,000 distinct CDR3 sequences, around 12% of which appear only once. V and J are TRBV5-1 and TRBJ1-1; 7 bases line up with TRBD1. Sequencing used whole blood. This sequence was found in an adult who was a healthcare worker with PCR-confirmed SARS-CoV-2 infection or an uninfected control (not recorded which). The DNA of the CDR3 is TGCGCCAGCAGCTCCCGACAGGGACTGCAGAACACTGAAGCTTTCTTT. Its protein is CASSSRQGLQNTEAFF.